This TCR beta chain was recorded in a study of T cell responses to AZD1222 COVID-19 vaccine. Study details: Recipients boosted at about 4 weeks or about 12 weeks are pooled.

The protocol was immunoSEQ multiplex PCR, while the TCRdb copy is restricted to in-frame clones and leaves out a portion. The repertoire holds under 150,000 clones, roughly 88% seen once, with roughly 3.5% in the top ten. The CDR3 is made up of 14 amino acids. Trimming took 2 bases from V and 7 from J; bases not matched to a gene: 3. Germline CDR1 reads LGHDT; CDR2 reads YNNKEL (reference sequence). Regarding this clone: Antigen specificity is unknown.

General observations from the study: Compared with day 0, the breadth and depth of the Spike-specific TCR repertoire rose significantly after two doses of AZD1222.

This receptor was taken from an adult in good health. J is TRBJ1-4 and V is TRBV3-1 (or the pseudogene TRBV3-2); 8 bases are a match to TRBD1. The material was peripheral blood, obtained on day 0 of AZD1222 vaccination. The CDR3 sequence is CASSQQGAVEKLFF. The DNA for the CDR3 is TGTGCCAGCAGCCAACAGGGGGCAGTTGAAAAACTGTTTTTT.